This TCR beta chain was sequenced in a study of glioma-infiltrating T cells after dendritic cell vaccination (dated by TCRdb to the mid-2010s). General notes on the study: The cohort included approximately 15 glioblastoma patients drawn from Phase I and II dendritic cell vaccination trials, of whom 9 were newly diagnosed and 6 had recurrent disease. Patients received autologous tumor lysate-pulsed dendritic cell vaccination between about 2002 and 2012. To make the vaccine, monocyte-derived dendritic cells were cultured for roughly seven days with IL-4 and GM-CSF and then pulsed overnight with autologous tumor lysate. Patients received three intradermal dendritic cell vaccine injections at biweekly intervals in the arm below the axilla. In glioblastoma patients vaccinated with dendritic cells, deep sequencing of TCR beta CDR3 regions served to measure the amount of tumor-infiltrating lymphocytes and to compare repertoires between tumor and blood. Survival after dendritic cell vaccination was correlated with TCR sequencing metrics, such as TIL content and the overlap between tumor and blood repertoires.

Study-wide conclusions, independent of this receptor: The cohort was small and heterogeneous, and full blood and tumor sets were available for few patients, with initial-recurrent tumor pairs available for even fewer patients. The response model built on TCR overlap across three groups was characterized as speculative, with prospective validation still needed. No direct relationship between TCR clonality and survival was found, suggesting that a diverse polyclonal response may matter. After dendritic cell vaccination, a higher estimated pretreatment TIL content predicted longer time to progression and overall survival.

As concerns this clone: Its antigen is unknown. Base qualities were left out, and no much larger clone turns up one base away.

V loses 6 bases at its end and J loses 4 bases; junction bases beyond the gene matches: 8. There are 14 amino acids in the CDR3, from cysteine to phenylalanine inclusive. Just CDR3 DNA is preserved here, 42 bases in frame from base 1. Via the germline V gene, CDR1 is ENHRY and CDR2 SYGVKD. The time point label on this specimen signifies: after dendritic cell vaccination, including at tumor progression/relapse. To be selected, patients needed enough residual fresh-frozen tumor tissue and more than two years of available survival data. Molecular status otherwise varied across the glioblastoma patients, but none of them carried an isocitrate dehydrogenase mutation. PBMC were collected before vaccination, two weeks after the third vaccination, and at tumor progression if tumor progression occurred. Genomic DNA was extracted with the Qiagen DNeasy Blood extraction Kit. TCRB CDR3 regions were amplified from approximately 2 ug genomic DNA, or all available DNA if less, using the immunoSEQ assay. The multiplex PCR relied on 60 forward primers for TCR V beta segments and 13 reverse primers for J beta segments. To estimate reads per starting template, synthetic control templates were spiked into each sample at limiting dilution. Sequencing produced 87 bp reads on the Illumina HiSeq System. The original methods were these. PCR and sequencing errors were removed by a nearest neighbor algorithm that merged closely related sequences. TCR overlap was measured as the percentage of unique tumor TCR beta sequences that were also present in the peripheral blood of the same patient. The table comes from immuneACCESS by way of TCRdb, which keeps in-frame sequences with V and J called. Part of the clones is missing from these tables; in studies checked, under half for an unresolved V gene and the rest for unknown reasons. The DNA gave D and trimming, while V, J and clone size come from that table. Here the sample has around 100,000 clones; about four fifths occur a single time. The top ten clones comprise roughly 6.8% of the sample.

Rearrangement joined TRBV10-3 to TRBJ2-7, with 8 middle bases fitting TRBD1. Sequenced material: blood, taken after dendritic cell vaccination. The receptor was isolated from a human donor with glioblastoma. Here is the DNA: TGTGCCATCAGCGTTCAGGGGGCGGAGTACGAGCAGTACTTC. The translation is CAISVQGAEYEQYF.